This TCR beta chain was obtained from a study of tumor and adjacent non-tumor tissue in lung cancer. Study background: Histology: about twelve adenocarcinoma, a couple of squamous cell carcinoma, 1 small cell lung cancer. The patients, 10 to 11 men and a handful of women, were roughly 30 to 80 with stage I to III disease.

Regarding the study as a whole: In normal lung, the top 100 clones were significantly more dominant than in tumor. Significantly higher TCR diversity was found in tumor than normal lung.

Three rounds of nested PCR, following a modified ARM-PCR protocol, produced the TCRbeta library. TCRdb re-called the multiplex PCR reads through MiXCR, storing one row per CDR3 protein. The sample has 80,000 to 130,000 distinct CDR3 sequences, around three fifths seen once. The template was RNA from unsorted bulk tissue. Distant lung tissue was collected more than 3 cm away from the tumor edge. Germline values: CDR1 SNHLY, CDR2 FYNNEI. This CDR3 is 14 amino acids long. J lost 6 bases, V lost 4 bases, and 8 bases had no gene match. A remark on this clonotype: Its antigen remains unidentified.

This sequence joins TRBV2 and TRBJ2-7, with 8 bases identical to TRBD1. The sample taken for sequencing was distant non-tumor lung tissue. The sequence was collected from a man aged 30 to 45 with non-small cell lung cancer. For the CDR3, the DNA is TGTGCCAGCAGTGGACAGGGGCGAGCCTGCGAGCAGTACTTC. It encodes CASSGQGRACEQYF.